Listed below are T cell receptor beta chains from one sample, sequenced in a study of T cell repertoires in cytomegalovirus infection. TCRdb ran MiXCR on the reads and lists one entry per CDR3 protein. The sample gives 550,000 to 700,000 distinct CDR3 sequences, approximately 40% of which show up once; 48% is in the top ten. These TCRs' antigens remain unknown. Material: cultured PBMCs, obtained from culture after CMV antigen stimulation. The receptors stem from a human donor in good health (CMV status not recorded). Some clones in this sample may be carry-over from other donors' samples. The CDR3 runs from the conserved cysteine through the conserved F or W. D genes are given only for firm matches. Expanded clones are given a class, and other clones once, few, many or no size at all.

V gene: TRBV6-6; D gene: .; J gene: TRBJ2-7; CDR3 length: 12; clone size: .; CDR3 DNA: TGTGCCAGCAGGCCCGACCCCTACGAGCAGTACTTC; CDR3 protein: CASRPDPYEQYF
V gene: TRBV7-3; D gene: .; J gene: TRBJ2-1; CDR3 length: 19; clone size: .; CDR3 DNA: TGTGCCAGCAGCTCCCCGGTCGGGGGCCTCCCGAGCTCCTACAATGAGCAGTTCTTC; CDR3 protein: CASSSPVGGLPSSYNEQFF
V gene: TRBV12-3/TRBV12-4; D gene: .; J gene: TRBJ2-1; CDR3 length: 16; clone size: .; CDR3 DNA: TGTGCCAGCAGTTTGCGGGGTTCTACCGGATACAATGAGCAGTTCTTC; CDR3 protein: CASSLRGSTGYNEQFF
V gene: TRBV7-4; D gene: .; J gene: TRBJ2-2; CDR3 length: 16; clone size: .; CDR3 DNA: TGTGCCAGCAGCTCTGACTTCGCCGTGAGCACCGGGGAGCTGTTTTTT; CDR3 protein: CASSSDFAVSTGELFF
V gene: TRBV7-2; D gene: TRBD2; J gene: TRBJ2-1; CDR3 length: 16; clone size: few; CDR3 DNA: TGTGCCAGCAGTTCCGGACTAGCGGGGGGGCAAGGTGAGCAGTTCTTC; CDR3 protein: CASSSGLAGGQGEQFF
V gene: TRBV7-8; D gene: .; J gene: TRBJ2-3; CDR3 length: 13; clone size: many; CDR3 DNA: TGTGCCAGCAGCTTAGACGGGCTAGGTACGCAGTATTTT; CDR3 protein: CASSLDGLGTQYF
V gene: TRBV28; D gene: TRBD2; J gene: TRBJ2-7; CDR3 length: 14; clone size: .; CDR3 DNA: TGTGCCACCTCTGGGGCGGGGGGTTCCTACGAGCAGTACTTC; CDR3 protein: CATSGAGGSYEQYF
V gene: TRBV11-2; D gene: TRBD2; J gene: TRBJ2-7; CDR3 length: 16; clone size: few; CDR3 DNA: TGTGCCAGCAGCTTAGATCGTATAGCGGGATCCTACGAGCAGTACTTC; CDR3 protein: CASSLDRIAGSYEQYF
V gene: TRBV7-2; D gene: TRBD1; J gene: TRBJ2-7; CDR3 length: 14; clone size: .; CDR3 DNA: TGTGCCAGCAGCTTAGCTGTAGGGGGCAACGAGCAGTACTTC; CDR3 protein: CASSLAVGGNEQYF
V gene: TRBV7-4; D gene: .; J gene: TRBJ1-1; CDR3 length: 12; clone size: once; CDR3 DNA: TGTGCCAGCAGCTCTACCGTTTCTGAAGCTTTCTTT; CDR3 protein: CASSSTVSEAFF
V gene: TRBV7-8; D gene: .; J gene: TRBJ2-5; CDR3 length: 14; clone size: few; CDR3 DNA: TGTGCCAGCAGAACACCACACGGTCTGGAGACCCAGTACTTC; CDR3 protein: CASRTPHGLETQYF
V gene: TRBV18; D gene: .; J gene: TRBJ2-3; CDR3 length: 13; clone size: .; CDR3 DNA: TGTGCCAGCTCACCACCGGCGTCAGATACGCAGTATTTT; CDR3 protein: CASSPPASDTQYF
V gene: TRBV7-6; D gene: TRBD2; J gene: TRBJ2-3; CDR3 length: 15; clone size: few; CDR3 DNA: TGTGCCAGCAGCCAAACCCCACTAGCGACAGATACGCAGTATTTT; CDR3 protein: CASSQTPLATDTQYF